Detailed here is one T cell receptor beta chain. The sample belongs to a study of CD8 T cells in Susac syndrome. Study-wide background: Patients with Susac syndrome were therapy-naive, taking corticosteroids, with some also receiving intravenous immunoglobulin, or taking intravenous immunoglobulin alone at the time their blood was drawn.

cDNA came from approximately 0.5 to 1 ug RNA primed by random hexamers. Each CDR3 protein is one row after TCRdb ran MiXCR on the immunoSEQ multiplex PCR reads. The data show about 130,000 distinct CDR3 sequences, over 85% seen once. Trimming shortened V by 4 bases and J by 8 bases, and 17 bases separated the two germline ends. This CDR3 has 13 amino acids. Germline loops: CDR1 SQVTM, CDR2 ANQGSEA. The V gene is TRBV29-1, the J gene TRBJ1-2; perhaps TRBD1 as D (5 bases). The sequencing input was CD8+ T cells from PBMCs. The receptor was derived from a human donor with Susac syndrome. CDR3 amino acids: CSVVGGEGGGYTF. Here the CDR3 DNA reads TGCAGCGTTGTCGGAGGGGAAGGTGGCGGCTACACCTTC.